This passage covers 16 T cell receptor beta chains from one sample sequenced in a study of blood T cell repertoires in COVID-19. The assay was immunoSEQ multiplex PCR, and TCRdb's table has in-frame clones only and misses some. The table lists more than 95,000 clones, around 86% of them singletons. The sample was peripheral blood. Receptor source: a man at least 80 years old with active or convalescent COVID-19.

This chain connects TRBV11-1 to TRBJ2-2, with 8 bases matching TRBD2. From germline, CDR1 is SGHAT and CDR2 FQDESV (reference sequence). The V segment lost 5 bases and the J segment 7 bases; nucleotides outside the gene matches: 9. The CDR3 extends over 15 amino acids. CDR3 sequence reads: CASSRGGFRGGELFF. The CDR3 DNA sequence: TGTGCCAGCAGCCGGGGGGGCTTTCGTGGCGGGGAGCTGTTTTTT. Supplemented by reference TRBV11-1 and TRBJ2-2, the full variable domain reads EAEVAQSPRYKITEKSQAVAFWCDPISGHATLYWYRQILGQGPELLVQFQDESVVDDSQLPKDRFSAERLKGVDSTLKIQPAELGDSAMYLCASSRGGFRGGELFFGEGSRLTVL.

As regards this clone: The sample holds other DNA sequences that translate to the same CDR3. This chain connects TRBV2 to TRBJ1-2, with 9 bases that match TRBD1. Germline CDR1 reads SNHLY; CDR2 reads FYNNEI. V trimming: 5 bases; J trimming: 5 bases; junction bases outside the gene matches: 3. CDR3 length: 13 amino acids. CDR3 coding DNA: TGTGCCAGCAGTCTGGGACAGGGATATGGCTACACCTTC. Translation: CASSLGQGYGYTF.

J is TRBJ2-1 and V is TRBV2, with 7 bases fitting TRBD1. The V gene end was trimmed by 2 bases and the J gene end by 7 bases; junction bases not matched to a gene: 8. The CDR3 length is 15 residues. Germline CDR1 is SNHLY and CDR2 is FYNNEI. CDR3 residues: CASSETGALPNEQFF. As DNA, the CDR3 is TGTGCCAGCAGTGAAACAGGGGCCCTTCCAAATGAGCAGTTCTTC.

V is TRBV18 and J is TRBJ1-1; D call uncertain. The length of the CDR3 is 14 residues. Germline CDR1 KGHSH, CDR2 LQKENI. The germline V and J ends were trimmed by 3 bases and 0 bases, with 8 bases remaining between them. CDR3 residues: CASSPQVLNTEAFF. DNA for the CDR3: TGTGCCAGCTCACCTCAGGTTCTGAACACTGAAGCTTTCTTT.

This clone has a handful of counts. This chain connects TRBV7-3 to TRBJ2-1, with 8 bases fitting TRBD2. Per germline, CDR1 SGHTA and CDR2 FQGTGA. With 5 bases clipped from V and 6 bases from J, the junction kept 3 bases outside the gene matches. The CDR3 extends over 13 amino acids. CDR3 bases: TGTGCCAGCAGCCACAGCGGGGGCAATGAGCAGTTCTTC. This translates into CASSHSGGNEQFF.

V and J are TRBV28 and TRBJ1-1; D is undetermined. The germline V gene encodes CDR1 MDHEN and CDR2 SYDVKM. Trimming pared 2 bases from V and 1 base from J, leaving 11 bases between. CDR3 length: 15 amino acids. DNA for the CDR3: TGTGCCAGCAGTTTAATCGGTAGCGGGAACACTGAAGCTTTCTTT. Its protein product is CASSLIGSGNTEAFF.

This clone was seen only a few times. The chain uses TRBV18 and TRBJ2-7, with 9 bases that match TRBD1. The CDR3 has 14 amino acids. Germline V CDR1 and CDR2: KGHSH, LQKENI. V lost 1 base, J lost 6 bases, and 4 bases stayed unmatched. The CDR3 reads CASSPLGTGSEQYF. The CDR3 DNA reads TGTGCCAGCTCACCACTCGGGACAGGGAGCGAGCAGTACTTC.

Many counts were recorded for this clone. This chain joins TRBV3-1 (or the pseudogene TRBV3-2) and TRBJ2-1, with 9 bases fitting TRBD2. CDR3 length: 17 residues. Germline-derived CDR1 and CDR2 are LGHDT and YNNKEL (reference sequence). With 0 bases clipped from V and 7 bases from J, the junction kept 10 bases outside the gene matches. The DNA of the CDR3 is TGTGCCAGCAGCCAAGATGTGAATAGCGGGGGTCGTAATGAGCAGTTCTTC. Its translation is CASSQDVNSGGRNEQFF.

V is TRBV10-2 and J is TRBJ2-7, with 11 bases fitting TRBD2. The CDR3 is 17 residues long. Germline trimming cut 6 bases from V and 2 bases from J; bases unmatched to any gene: 12. Germline V gene data show CDR1 as WSHSY and CDR2 as SAAADI. The CDR3 sequence: CASSVGLAGGAPYEQYF. The DNA for the CDR3 is TGCGCCAGCAGCGTAGGGCTAGCGGGAGGAGCCCCCTACGAGCAGTACTTC.

The chain is built from TRBV9 and TRBJ1-2; D unresolved. Trimming removed 2 bases from V and 3 bases from J, with 11 bases in between. CDR3 length: 14 amino acids. Germline V gives CDR1 SGDLS, CDR2 YYNGEE. For the CDR3, the DNA is TGTGCCAGCAGCGTTTCCCCCCAGGACTATGGCTACACCTTC. Translating gives CASSVSPQDYGYTF.

The chain couples TRBV6-6 to TRBJ2-5; 7 bases align to TRBD1. V lost 6 bases and J lost 1; bases outside the gene matches: 5. Germline CDR1 and CDR2: MNHNY and SVGAGI (reference sequence). The CDR3 is 14 amino acids. The CDR3 DNA follows: TGTGCCAGCAGACAACAGGGGACCCAAGAGACCCAGTACTTC. It translates to CASRQQGTQETQYF.

V usage is TRBV4-1 and J usage is TRBJ2-2, with 10 bases identical to TRBD1. The CDR3 is 20 residues long. Germline loops: CDR1 MGHRA, CDR2 YSYEKL. The J segment lost 1 base and the V segment lost 6 bases, leaving 17 bases of the junction unmatched. The CDR3 DNA follows: TGCGCCAGCAGACTCCCCGGAGGGCCGGGACAGGGGAAGAACACCGGGGAGCTGTTTTTT. It codes for CASRLPGGPGQGKNTGELFF.

This clone was detected only a few times. The chain combines TRBV15 with TRBJ1-4, with D possibly matching TRBD1 (5 bases). CDR3 length equals 15 residues. Germline V gives CDR1 LNHNV, CDR2 YYDKDF (reference sequence). Trimming removed 0 bases at V and 5 bases at J, with 10 bases between. CDR3 loop: CATSRDRGENEKLFF. Here the CDR3 DNA reads TGTGCCACCAGCAGAGATCGGGGGGAGAATGAAAAACTGTTTTTT.

The chain couples TRBV5-4 to TRBJ1-4, with 7 bases identical to TRBD1. The ends lost 4 bases at V and 6 bases at J; junction bases unmatched: 6. The CDR3 is 14 amino acids. Germline CDR1 SGHNT, CDR2 YYREEE (reference sequence). The CDR3 DNA reads TGTGCCAGCAGCACCCGGACAGGCGATGAAAAACTGTTTTTT. Its translation: CASSTRTGDEKLFF.

This chain uses TRBV19 with TRBJ1-1, with a weak D call TRBD1 (6 bases). Between the trimmed V and J ends, which lost 5 bases and 1 base, there was a span of 17 bases. This CDR3 spans 16 amino acids. The V gene's germline CDR1 is LNHDA and CDR2 SQIVND (reference sequence). CDR3: CASSRFRMGQNTEAFF. The CDR3 nucleotides are TGTGCCAGTAGTCGTTTCCGCATGGGACAGAACACTGAAGCTTTCTTT.

The J gene is TRBJ1-2, the V gene TRBV6-5, with TRBD1 matching over 7 bases. Losses at the gene ends were 4 bases for V and 7 bases for J; bases not matched to a gene: 6. The CDR3 has 13 residues. Germline V gives CDR1 MNHEY, CDR2 SVGAGI. Written as DNA, the CDR3 is TGTGCCAGCAGTTTAGAGGGGGCGCGTGGCTACACCTTC. The encoded protein is CASSLEGARGYTF.